This T cell receptor (beta chain) appears in the sequencing data of a study of T cells in Graves' hyperthyroidism and ophthalmopathy (dated by TCRdb to about 2019). About the full investigation: Peripheral blood samples were taken at the time of initial diagnosis, prior to any treatment. To identify distinguishing TCR V-J signatures, a discovery cohort of 90 to 100 patients was used, comprising some 45 with Graves' ophthalmopathy and 55 to 65 with stable Graves' hyperthyroidism. Prospective prediction of ophthalmopathy was tested in an independent validation cohort of under 20 hyperthyroidism patients and some 17 patients who later progressed to ophthalmopathy. The 100 discovery patients were randomly divided into training and test sets at a 7:3 ratio. In about 6 Graves' hyperthyroidism patients, the study also compared T-cell repertoires from thyroid tissue with T-cell repertoires from blood. Once sampling was done, hyperthyroidism patients were given methimazole at a starting dose of 30 mg daily, whereas ophthalmopathy patients were given high-dose intravenous methylprednisolone. TCR Vbeta CDR3 sequencing of approximately 140 peripheral blood samples (43 ophthalmopathy, approximately 80 hyperthyroidism and roughly 17 progressor patients) is reported in the paper. Broader findings and caveats from the paper: In validation, the model predicted progression to ophthalmopathy with roughly 70% sensitivity and about 72% specificity, a median of 6.5 months before onset. No statistical method was used to set the sample size in advance, and investigators knew the group allocation. Most expanded thyroid clonotypes (frequency above 0.001) were also found in blood, which suggests that blood repertoires may mirror thyroid immune responses. A model built on a 13 V-J signature distinguished ophthalmopathy from stable hyperthyroidism, reaching around 88% sensitivity and around 81% specificity in cross-validation and 80%/75% in testing.

Measured from the cysteine to the phenylalanine, the CDR3 is 15 residues long. CDR3 DNA is the only sequence kept; it has 45 bases, read in frame from the first base. For this chain, trimming is 5 bases at the V end and 2 bases at the J end, and the number of junction bases without a gene match is 3. Per the germline V gene (reference sequence), SEHNR is the CDR1 and FQNEAQ is the CDR2. This clonotype appeared a few times. Its binding antigen is unknown. Base-call qualities are not available, and no considerably larger clone is one nucleotide away. TCR beta CDR3 regions were amplified from RNA transcripts. The TCR CDR3 was subjected to a first round of RT-PCR using the HTBI primer set and the Qiagen OneStep RT-PCR kit. A second multiplex PCR round built the libraries, followed by size selection and purification. Sequencing of the libraries was done on an Illumina HiSeq2000 using paired-end 100 bp reads. The paper's processing steps were these. SOAPnuke was used to process the raw data, throwing out any read that contained adapters or uncalled bases, had a mean Phred below 15, or lacked an exact constant-primer or identifier match. COPE v1.2.5 was used to merge the high-quality paired reads, and each unique nucleotide sequence was defined as a clonotype. MiTCR v1.1 was used to align the clonotypes against IMGT TRBV, TRBD and TRBJ reference segments. Only V-J combinations with frequency above 0.0001, covering 99% to 99.2% of repertoires, were analysed. A TCS score was defined as the ratio of F50 (clonal expansion) to E x V (chaos), with BLOSUM62-based TCRdist applied between CDR3 peptides within each V-J. Welch's t-statistics and random forest reduced 514 V-J features to 10 to 15, which were used in a naive Bayes classifier (R e1071). Thyroid-blood repertoire similarity was quantified with the Morisita-Horn index. TCRdb redid the processing of the public reads, applying fastp at Q25 and MiXCR, and retained in-frame beta chains. For every CDR3 protein sequence, its rows merge into one entry that carries the most common genes and DNA. The V and J calls, along with clone size, are taken from TCRdb and not from the paper's own processing. Within this sample are about 840,000 distinct CDR3 sequences, with around 38% of them counted one time only. 7.5% to 9.5% of the sample is taken by the ten largest.

Stable Graves' hyperthyroidism was defined as no progression to ophthalmopathy during 18 months of follow-up. Hyperthyroidism patients were aged 18 to 65 years and newly diagnosed, with disease duration of less than 2 months. Any patient with an uncontrolled infection, another autoimmune disease, pregnancy or lactation was excluded. Diagnoses were established on the basis of clinical symptoms, serum thyroxine and TRAb, thyroid ultrasound, and orbital computed tomography. PBMCs were separated from under 11 ml of fresh peripheral blood using Ficoll-Paque density gradient centrifugation. Trizol reagent was used to extract total RNA, and RNA quality was then checked on an Agilent 2100 Bioanalyzer.

Rearrangement joined TRBV7-9 to TRBJ2-2; 9 central bases correspond to TRBD2. The receptor comes from a young man with Graves' hyperthyroidism. The sample taken for sequencing was blood. The CDR3 region has the sequence CASSRLAVNTGELFF. The base sequence is TGTGCCAGCAGCCGACTAGCGGTTAACACCGGGGAGCTGTTTTTT.